This passage covers 5 T cell receptor beta chains from one sample sequenced in a study (dated by TCRdb to between 2015 and 2017). The library was prepared using 5' RACE. TCRdb records Illumina MiSeq as the sequencer. TCRdb trimmed the raw reads at Q25, called clones with MiXCR and kept productive beta chains. Rows merge per CDR3 protein into single entries with the most common DNA and genes. The sample table shows fewer than 50,000 distinct CDR3 sequences, and around 23% are seen once. The ten largest clones take up 4.3% of the sample. Cells that were CD4+CD25+CD127-/low were the ones isolated as Tregs. Sequences were obtained from Tregs sorted from a lymph node. These receptors all come from a female donor with breast cancer.

In its sample, this clonotype was seen a few times. The chain links TRBV19 to TRBJ2-1; unclear D gene. The CDR3 is 16 amino acids. V was clipped by 8 bases and J by 1 base, with 18 bases between them. CDR1 is LNHDA and CDR2 is SQIVND in the germline V gene (reference sequence). For the CDR3, the DNA is TGTGCCAGTGGCCTTTCACCTGTAGGGTCCTACAATGAGCAGTTCTTC. Translating gives CASGLSPVGSYNEQFF.

This clonotype was seen repeatedly, ten times or more. The chain links TRBV7-3 to TRBJ2-7; D not certain. The germline V and J ends were trimmed by 1 base and 2 bases, with 12 bases remaining between them. The germline CDR1 and CDR2 sequences are SGHTA and FQGTGA. CDR3 length equals 15 residues. The CDR3: CASSLKWVIPYEQYF. The CDR3 nucleotides read TGTGCCAGCAGCTTAAAGTGGGTTATCCCCTACGAGCAGTACTTC.

V and J are TRBV7-9 and TRBJ2-6, with D hard to call. This CDR3 spans 14 amino acids. Trimming removed 7 bases at V and 1 base at J, with 8 bases between. The germline V gene encodes CDR1 SEHNR and CDR2 FQNEAQ (reference sequence). Here the CDR3 reads CASKADSGANVLTF. CDR3 bases: TGTGCCAGCAAGGCGGATTCTGGGGCCAACGTCCTGACTTTC.

The genes are TRBV9 and TRBJ2-2; 7 bases align to TRBD2. CDR3 length equals 16 residues. Per germline, CDR1 SGDLS and CDR2 YYNGEE. V trimming: 3 bases; J trimming: 5 bases; junction bases outside the gene matches: 10. For the CDR3, the DNA is TGTGCCAGCAGCGCCACTAGCGTAAGAGGAACCGGGGAGCTGTTTTTT. The encoded protein is CASSATSVRGTGELFF.

The CDR3 sequence: CASRRLGTQYF. In nucleotides, the CDR3 is TGTGCCAGCAGGAGGTTGGGGACCCAGTACTTC. The chain combines TRBV27 with TRBJ2-5; D remains ambiguous. Germline-derived CDR1 and CDR2 are MNHEY and SMNVEV (reference sequence). Trimming removed 6 bases from V and 7 bases from J, with 9 bases in between. The length of the CDR3 is 11 residues.